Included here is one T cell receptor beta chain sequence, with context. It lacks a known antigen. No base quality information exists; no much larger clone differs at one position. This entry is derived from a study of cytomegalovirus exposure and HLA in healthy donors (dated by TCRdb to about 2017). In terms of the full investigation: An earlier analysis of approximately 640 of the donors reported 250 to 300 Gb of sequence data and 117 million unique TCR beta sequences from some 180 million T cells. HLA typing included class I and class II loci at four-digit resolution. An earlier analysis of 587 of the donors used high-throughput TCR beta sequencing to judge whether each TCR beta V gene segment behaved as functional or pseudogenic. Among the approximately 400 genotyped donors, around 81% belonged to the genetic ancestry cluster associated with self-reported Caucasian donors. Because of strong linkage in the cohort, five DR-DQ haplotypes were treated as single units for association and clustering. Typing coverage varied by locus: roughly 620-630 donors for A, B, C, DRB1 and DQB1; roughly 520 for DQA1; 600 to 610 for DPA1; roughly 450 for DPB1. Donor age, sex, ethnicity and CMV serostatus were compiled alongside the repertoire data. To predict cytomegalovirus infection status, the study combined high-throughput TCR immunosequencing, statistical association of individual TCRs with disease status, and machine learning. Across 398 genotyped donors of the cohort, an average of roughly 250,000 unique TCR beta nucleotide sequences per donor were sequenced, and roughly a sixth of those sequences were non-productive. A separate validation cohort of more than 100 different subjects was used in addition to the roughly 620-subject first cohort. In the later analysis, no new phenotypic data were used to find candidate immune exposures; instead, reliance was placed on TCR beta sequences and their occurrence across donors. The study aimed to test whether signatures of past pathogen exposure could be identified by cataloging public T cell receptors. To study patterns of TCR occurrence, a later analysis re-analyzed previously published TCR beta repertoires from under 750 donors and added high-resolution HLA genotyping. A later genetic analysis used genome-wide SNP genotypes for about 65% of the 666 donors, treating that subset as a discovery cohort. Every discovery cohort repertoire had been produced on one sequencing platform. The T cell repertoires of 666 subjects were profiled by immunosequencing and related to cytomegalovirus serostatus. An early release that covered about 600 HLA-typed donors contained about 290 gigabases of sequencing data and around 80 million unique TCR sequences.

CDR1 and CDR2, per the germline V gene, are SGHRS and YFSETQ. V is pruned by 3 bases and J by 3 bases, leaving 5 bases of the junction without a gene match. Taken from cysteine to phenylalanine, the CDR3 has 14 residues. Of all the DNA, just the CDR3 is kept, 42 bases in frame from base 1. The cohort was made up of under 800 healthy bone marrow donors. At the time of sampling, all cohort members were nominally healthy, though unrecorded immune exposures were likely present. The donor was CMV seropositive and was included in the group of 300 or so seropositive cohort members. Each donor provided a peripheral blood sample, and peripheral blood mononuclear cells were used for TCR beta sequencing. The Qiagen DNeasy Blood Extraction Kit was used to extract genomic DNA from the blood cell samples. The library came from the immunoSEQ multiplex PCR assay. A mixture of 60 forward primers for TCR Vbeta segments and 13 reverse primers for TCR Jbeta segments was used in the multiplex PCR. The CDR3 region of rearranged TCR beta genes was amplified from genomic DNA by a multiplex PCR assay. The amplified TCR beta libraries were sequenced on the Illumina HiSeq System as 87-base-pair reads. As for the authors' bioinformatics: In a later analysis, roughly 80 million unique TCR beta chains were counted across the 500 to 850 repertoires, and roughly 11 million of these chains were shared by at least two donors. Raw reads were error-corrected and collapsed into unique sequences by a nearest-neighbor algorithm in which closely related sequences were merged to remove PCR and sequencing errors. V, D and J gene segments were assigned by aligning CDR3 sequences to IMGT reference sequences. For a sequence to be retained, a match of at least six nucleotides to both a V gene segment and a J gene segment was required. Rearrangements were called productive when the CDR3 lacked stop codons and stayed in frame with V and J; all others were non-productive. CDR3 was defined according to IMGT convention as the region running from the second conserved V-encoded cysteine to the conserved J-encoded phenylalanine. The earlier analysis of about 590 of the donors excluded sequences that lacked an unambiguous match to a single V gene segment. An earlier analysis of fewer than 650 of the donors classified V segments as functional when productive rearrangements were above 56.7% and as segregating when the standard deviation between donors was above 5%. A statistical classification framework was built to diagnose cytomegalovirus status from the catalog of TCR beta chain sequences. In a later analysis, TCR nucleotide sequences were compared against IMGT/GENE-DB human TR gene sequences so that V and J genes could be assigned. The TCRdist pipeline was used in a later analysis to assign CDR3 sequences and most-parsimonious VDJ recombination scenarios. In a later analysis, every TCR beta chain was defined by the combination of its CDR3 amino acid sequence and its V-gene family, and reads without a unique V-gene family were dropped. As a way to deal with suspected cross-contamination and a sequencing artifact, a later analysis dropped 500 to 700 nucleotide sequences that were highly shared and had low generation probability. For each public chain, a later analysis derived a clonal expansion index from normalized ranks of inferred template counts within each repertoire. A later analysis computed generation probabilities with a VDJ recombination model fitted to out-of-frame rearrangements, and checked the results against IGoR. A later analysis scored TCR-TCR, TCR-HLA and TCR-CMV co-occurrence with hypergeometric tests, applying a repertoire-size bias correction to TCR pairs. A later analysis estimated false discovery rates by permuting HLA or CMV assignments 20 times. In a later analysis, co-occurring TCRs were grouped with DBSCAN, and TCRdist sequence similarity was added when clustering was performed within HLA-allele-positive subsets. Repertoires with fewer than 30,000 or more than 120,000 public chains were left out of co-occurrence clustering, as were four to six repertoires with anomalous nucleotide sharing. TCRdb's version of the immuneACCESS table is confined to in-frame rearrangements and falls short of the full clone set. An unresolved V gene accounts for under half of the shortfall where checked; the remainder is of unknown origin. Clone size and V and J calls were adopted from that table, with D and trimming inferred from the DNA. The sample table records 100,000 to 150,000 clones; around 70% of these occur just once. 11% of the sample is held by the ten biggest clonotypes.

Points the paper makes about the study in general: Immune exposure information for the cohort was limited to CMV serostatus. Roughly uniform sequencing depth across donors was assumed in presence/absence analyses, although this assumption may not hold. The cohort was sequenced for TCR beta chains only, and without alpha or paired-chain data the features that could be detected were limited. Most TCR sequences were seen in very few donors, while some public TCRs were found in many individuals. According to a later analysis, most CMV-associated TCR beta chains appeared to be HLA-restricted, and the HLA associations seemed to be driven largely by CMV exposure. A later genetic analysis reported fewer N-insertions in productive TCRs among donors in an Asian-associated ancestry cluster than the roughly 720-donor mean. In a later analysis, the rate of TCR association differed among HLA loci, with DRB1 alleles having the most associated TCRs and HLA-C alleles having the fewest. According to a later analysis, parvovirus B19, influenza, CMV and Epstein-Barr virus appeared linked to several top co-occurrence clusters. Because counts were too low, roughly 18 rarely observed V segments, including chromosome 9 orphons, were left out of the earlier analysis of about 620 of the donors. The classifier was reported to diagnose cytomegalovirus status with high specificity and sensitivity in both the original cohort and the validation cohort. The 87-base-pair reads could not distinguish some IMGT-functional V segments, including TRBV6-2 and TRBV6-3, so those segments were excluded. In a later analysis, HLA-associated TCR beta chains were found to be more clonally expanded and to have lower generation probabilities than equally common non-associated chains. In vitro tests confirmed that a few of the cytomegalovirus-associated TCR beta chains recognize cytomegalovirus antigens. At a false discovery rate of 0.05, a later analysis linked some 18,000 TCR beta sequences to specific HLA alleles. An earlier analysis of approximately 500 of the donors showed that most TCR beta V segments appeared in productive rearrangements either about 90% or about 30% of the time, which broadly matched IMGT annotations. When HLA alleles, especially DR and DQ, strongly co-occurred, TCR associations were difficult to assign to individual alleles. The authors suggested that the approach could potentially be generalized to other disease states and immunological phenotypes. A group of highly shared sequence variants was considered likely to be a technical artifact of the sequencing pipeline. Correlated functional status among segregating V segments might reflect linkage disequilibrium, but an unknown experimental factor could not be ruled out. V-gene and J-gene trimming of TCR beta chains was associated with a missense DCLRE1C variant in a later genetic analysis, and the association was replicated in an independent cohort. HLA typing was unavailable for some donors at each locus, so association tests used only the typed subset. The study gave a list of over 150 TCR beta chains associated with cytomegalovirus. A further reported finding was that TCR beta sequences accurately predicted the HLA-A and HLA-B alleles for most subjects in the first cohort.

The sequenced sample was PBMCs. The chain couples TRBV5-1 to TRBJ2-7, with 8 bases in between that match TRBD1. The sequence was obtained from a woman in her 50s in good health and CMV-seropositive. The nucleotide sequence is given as TGCGCCAGCAGCTCAGGACAGGGAAGCTACGAGCAGTACTTC. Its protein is CASSSGQGSYEQYF.